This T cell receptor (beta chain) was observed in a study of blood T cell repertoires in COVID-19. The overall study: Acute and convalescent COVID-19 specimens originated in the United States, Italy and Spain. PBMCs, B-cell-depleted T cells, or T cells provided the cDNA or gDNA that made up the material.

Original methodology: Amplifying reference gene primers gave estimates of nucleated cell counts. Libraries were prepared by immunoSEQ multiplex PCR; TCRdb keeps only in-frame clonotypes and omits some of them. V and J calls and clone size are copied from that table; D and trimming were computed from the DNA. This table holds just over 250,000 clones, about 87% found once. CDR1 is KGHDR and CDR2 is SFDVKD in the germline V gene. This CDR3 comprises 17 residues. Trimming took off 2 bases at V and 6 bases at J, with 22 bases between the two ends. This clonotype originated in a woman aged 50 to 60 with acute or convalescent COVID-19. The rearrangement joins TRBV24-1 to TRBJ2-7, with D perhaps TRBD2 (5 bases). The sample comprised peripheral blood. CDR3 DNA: TGTGCCACCAGTGATTCTAAAGCGGACGTAGGCTGGGCCGAGCAGTACTTC. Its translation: CATSDSKADVGWAEQYF.